These T cell receptor beta chains were read from a single sample in a study of blood T cell repertoires in COVID-19. Produced via immunoSEQ multiplex PCR; TCRdb's table is partial and in-frame only. This sample has some 290,000 clones; roughly 86% occur once, and the top ten carry around 10%. Source material: peripheral blood. The receptors come from a woman between 25 and 40 years old with COVID-19, enrolled during active disease. Both conserved end residues are part of each CDR3. A D gene is named only where the DNA matches it firmly. For some rows the clone size is stated as once, few or many, or as a class when expanded; others skip it.

cdr3_nt | cdr3_aa | d_call | clone_size | j_call | v_call
TGCGCCAGCAGCCCGAAACGGGACTTCGAAGAGACCCAGTACTTC | CASSPKRDFEETQYF | . | . | TRBJ2-5 | TRBV4-1
TGTGCCAGCAGCCAATCGGACAGGGTGCTAACCCATGGCTACACCTTC | CASSQSDRVLTHGYTF | TRBD1 | . | TRBJ1-2 | TRBV7-9
TGTGCCAGCAGCACTGGGACAGGGCCGGATGAGCAGTTCTTC | CASSTGTGPDEQFF | TRBD1 | . | TRBJ2-1 | TRBV7-2
TGCAGCGTTGGCCCGGACAGCTCAAGGAACTATGGCTACACCTTC | CSVGPDSSRNYGYTF | . | . | TRBJ1-2 | TRBV29-1
TGTGCCAGCAGCTCCCAGGGCTGGGGTTACAATGAGCAGTTCTTC | CASSSQGWGYNEQFF | . | . | TRBJ2-1 | TRBV11-3
TGTGCCAGTAGCCGGTATGAAAAACTGTTTTTT | CASSRYEKLFF | . | . | TRBJ1-4 | TRBV19
TGTGCCAGCAGTGAGGGAGCCTTAGATCAGCCCCAGCATTTT | CASSEGALDQPQHF | . | few | TRBJ1-5 | TRBV6-1
TGTGCCAGCAGCTCTTTGGGGACAGGCTCCTACGAGCAGTACTTC | CASSSLGTGSYEQYF | TRBD1 | . | TRBJ2-7 | TRBV5-5
TGTGCCAGCATTGGCCTAGCGGGGGGCTCGGCAGATACGCAGTATTTT | CASIGLAGGSADTQYF | TRBD2 | . | TRBJ2-3 | TRBV2
TGTGCCAGCAGCCCGGCAGAGGACTACACGAACACCGGGGAGCTGTTTTTT | CASSPAEDYTNTGELFF | . | . | TRBJ2-2 | TRBV3-1/TRBV3-2
TGTGCCAGCAGCCGCAGGGGGCGCGGGGACACTGAAGCTTTCTTT | CASSRRGRGDTEAFF | TRBD1 | once | TRBJ1-1 | TRBV28
TGCAGTGCTTACAGCCCAGATACGCAGTATTTT | CSAYSPDTQYF | . | . | TRBJ2-3 | TRBV20-1
TGTGCCAGCAGATACAACTTAGGGGATGGCTACACCTTC | CASRYNLGDGYTF | . | once | TRBJ1-2 | TRBV6-5
TGTGCCAGCAGCTCACAGCCGGGCCGGGAAAACTATGGCTACACCTTC | CASSSQPGRENYGYTF | . | . | TRBJ1-2 | TRBV5-5
TGTGCCACGGGGGGGGCCTATGGCTACACCTTC | CATGGAYGYTF | . | . | TRBJ1-2 | TRBV5-4
TGTGCCAGCAGGCAAACAGGGGGCTACGTAAGCTATGGCTACACCTTC | CASRQTGGYVSYGYTF | TRBD1 | . | TRBJ1-2 | TRBV2
TGTGCCAGCAGGGGACTAGCGGGGGCCTACGAGCAGTACTTC | CASRGLAGAYEQYF | TRBD2 | once | TRBJ2-7 | TRBV6-5
TGTGCCAGCAGTTACAATCCGTTATCCAGCTCCTACAATGAGCAGTTCTTC | CASSYNPLSSSYNEQFF | . | . | TRBJ2-1 | TRBV11-3
TGTGCCAGCTCATCAGGGGTAGCGCAGTATTTT | CASSSGVAQYF | . | once | TRBJ2-3 | TRBV18
TGTGCCAGCGCTCCCCCCCCTCCTCGACACAAAAACAATGAGCAGTTCTTC | CASAPPPPRHKNNEQFF | . | . | TRBJ2-1 | TRBV21-1
TGCGCCAGCAGCTTGCTAGTACCGAACTACGAGCAGTACTTC | CASSLLVPNYEQYF | . | once | TRBJ2-7 | TRBV5-1
TGTGCCAGCAGTCAGACAGGGGGCATCAACGAGCAGTACTTC | CASSQTGGINEQYF | TRBD1 | . | TRBJ2-7 | TRBV27
TGTGCCAGCTCCAGGACCAGGGGGAATGAGCAGTTCTTC | CASSRTRGNEQFF | TRBD1 | once | TRBJ2-1 | TRBV9
TGTGCCATCAGTGATTCGGCCCGAGAGGTGAATGAGCAGTTCTTC | CAISDSAREVNEQFF | . | . | TRBJ2-1 | TRBV10-3
TGTGCCAGCAGCACCCCCCTCGCGCCACCCGAAGCAGATACGCAGTATTTT | CASSTPLAPPEADTQYF | . | . | TRBJ2-3 | TRBV11-2
TGTGCCAGCAGTGAATGGCGGGGGGGCTCTGAGACCCAGTACTTC | CASSEWRGGSETQYF | TRBD2 | . | TRBJ2-5 | TRBV2
TGTGCCAGCAGCCTACTAGCGGGGCGCTATTTGGAGCAGTTCTTC | CASSLLAGRYLEQFF | TRBD2 | . | TRBJ2-1 | TRBV7-8
TGTGCCAGCAGCTTAATCTCCCCAGGCGGCTACACCTTC | CASSLISPGGYTF | . | . | TRBJ1-2 | TRBV7-9
TGCGCCAGCAGCTTGCGGGGACAGGGTCATGGCTACACCTTC | CASSLRGQGHGYTF | TRBD1 | . | TRBJ1-2 | TRBV5-1
TGTGCCAGCAGTTACGCAGAAACCAACACTGAAGCTTTCTTT | CASSYAETNTEAFF | . | . | TRBJ1-1 | TRBV6-6
TGTGCCAGCAGCCGAGGGAGACCTAACTATGGCTACACCTTC | CASSRGRPNYGYTF | . | . | TRBJ1-2 | TRBV3-1/TRBV3-2
TGTGCCAGCAGTTTGGGGCAGTCAAACTATGGCTACACCTTC | CASSLGQSNYGYTF | . | . | TRBJ1-2 | TRBV28
TGTGCCAGTAGTATTTTTCGGGTCCGAGCCCGAGATGGCTACACCTTC | CASSIFRVRARDGYTF | . | . | TRBJ1-2 | TRBV19
TGCAGCGTTGTCTGGGGCGCTTCGGGTGCTTTCTTT | CSVVWGASGAFF | . | . | TRBJ1-1 | TRBV29-1
TGTGCCAGTAGTATTATCGTCCTTGTCGGGGGGGATAGCAATCAGCCCCAGCATTTT | CASSIIVLVGGDSNQPQHF | . | once | TRBJ1-5 | TRBV19
TGTGCCAGCAGCTCAAGACAGAGCCAAGAGACCCAGTACTTC | CASSSRQSQETQYF | . | . | TRBJ2-5 | TRBV5-4
TGTGCCAGCAGCCTAGGAGGAGGGAGTCAGCCCCAGCATTTT | CASSLGGGSQPQHF | . | . | TRBJ1-5 | TRBV3-1/TRBV3-2
TGTGCCAGCAGCTTAGTGTCTGGGGCTGGCGAAAAACTGTTTTTT | CASSLVSGAGEKLFF | . | . | TRBJ1-4 | TRBV7-9
TGCGCCAGCAGCTTCCACAGCCCAGCATCACCCCTCCACTTT | CASSFHSPASPLHF | . | once | TRBJ1-6 | TRBV5-1
TGTGCCAGCAACCACCGGACTAGCGCCAATGAGCAGTTCTTC | CASNHRTSANEQFF | TRBD2 | . | TRBJ2-1 | TRBV7-2
TGCAGTGCTAGTGGGTCAGTTAGGGGCTCCTACGAGCAGTACTTC | CSASGSVRGSYEQYF | . | . | TRBJ2-7 | TRBV20-1
TGCGCCAGCAGCCCGGCCGAGGGAGGACAAGAGACCCAGTACTTC | CASSPAEGGQETQYF | . | . | TRBJ2-5 | TRBV5-1
TGTGCCAGAAGCTTGGGTTTTCCAGGGGGGTCCTACGAGCAGTACTTC | CARSLGFPGGSYEQYF | . | few | TRBJ2-7 | TRBV5-3
TGTGCCAGCAGCCCCCCGGGCCCAGCGGGGGGAGTGACCCAGTACTTC | CASSPPGPAGGVTQYF | TRBD2 | . | TRBJ2-5 | TRBV5-5